This T cell receptor (beta chain) was identified during a study of cytomegalovirus exposure and HLA in healthy donors. Study findings and constraints: It was reported that TCR beta sequences correctly inferred the HLA-A and HLA-B alleles for most subjects. It was in a later analysis that TCR association rates were seen to vary by HLA locus, highest for DRB1 and lowest for HLA-C. Specificity of a few CMV-associated chains for CMV antigens was verified in vitro. The study labeled 170 or so TCR beta chains cytomegalovirus-associated.

Use of 60 Vbeta and 13 Jbeta primers characterized the PCR. TCRdb's copy holds only in-frame clones and misses some; the assay was immunoSEQ multiplex PCR. This table has 100,000 or so clones, 70% to 80% appearing once. Concerning this clone: Antigen unknown.

The CDR3 spans 14 residues. Trimming took 6 bases from V and 5 from J, leaving 16 bases between them. Germline loops: CDR1 MNHEY, CDR2 SMNVEV (reference sequence). Specimen: PBMCs. The TCR originated in a male donor in good health and CMV-seropositive. V usage is TRBV27 and J usage is TRBJ1-1; D is perhaps TRBD1 (5 bases). The CDR3 region is CASRPDYRGTEAFF. DNA for the CDR3: TGTGCCAGCAGGCCCGATTATAGGGGAACTGAAGCTTTCTTT.